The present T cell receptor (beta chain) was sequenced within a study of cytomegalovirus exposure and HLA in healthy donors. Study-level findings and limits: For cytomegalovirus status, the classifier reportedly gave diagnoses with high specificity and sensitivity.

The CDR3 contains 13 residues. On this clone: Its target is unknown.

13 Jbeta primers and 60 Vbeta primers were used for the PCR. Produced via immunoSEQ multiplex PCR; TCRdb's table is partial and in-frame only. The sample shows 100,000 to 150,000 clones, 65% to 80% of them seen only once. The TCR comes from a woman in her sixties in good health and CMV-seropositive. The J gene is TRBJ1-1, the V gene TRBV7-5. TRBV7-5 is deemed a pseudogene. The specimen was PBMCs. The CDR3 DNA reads TGTGCCAGAAGCGTAGGAGGCATGGCCGGGGCTTTCTTT. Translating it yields CARSVGGMAGAFF.